This T cell receptor beta chain was sequenced during a study of cytomegalovirus exposure and HLA in healthy donors. About this clone: Its antigen is as yet unknown. The sample holds other DNA sequences that translate to the same CDR3.

Study observations and caveats: Later analysis indicated greater clonal expansion among HLA-associated TCR beta chains than among equally common other chains. According to reports, the classifier identified cytomegalovirus status with high specificity and sensitivity.

V was cut by 2 bases and J by 0 bases, with 5 bases left in between. CDR1 is SNHLY, CDR2 FYNNEI, per germline. The CDR3 is 14 residues long. Vbeta (60) and Jbeta (13) primers were used in the PCR. As processed by the authors: In a later analysis, roughly 11 million of approximately 80 million unique beta chains occurred in at least two donors. The data were produced by immunoSEQ multiplex PCR, yet TCRdb's version contains in-frame clones alone and is incomplete. The DNA gave D and trimming, while V, J and clone size come from that table. The data show about 120,000 clones, about 86% seen once. The chain combines TRBV2 with TRBJ1-5; tentatively, D is TRBD1 (5 bases). The sequence was collected from a woman aged 25 to 45 in good health and CMV-seronegative. Sample: PBMCs. CDR3 DNA sequence: TGTGCCAGCAGTGAACAGGGTAGCAATCAGCCCCAGCATTTT. Amino acid sequence: CASSEQGSNQPQHF.